This T cell receptor beta chain was observed in a study of blood T cell repertoires in COVID-19. CDR1 is SGHTA and CDR2 is FQGTGA in the germline V gene. With 1 base removed from V and 0 bases from J, the gap between germline ends came to 2 bases. This CDR3 is 13 amino acids long. The table came from immunoSEQ multiplex PCR; TCRdb's copy has only in-frame clones and leaves some out. The sample has roughly 49,000 clones, about 71% seen once. This receptor was taken from a woman in her sixties or seventies with acute or convalescent COVID-19. The chain has TRBV7-3 and TRBJ2-3; D is undetermined. What was sequenced was peripheral blood. The CDR3 DNA sequence: TGTGCCAGCAGCTTAATAAGCACAGATACGCAGTATTTT. Translating gives CASSLISTDTQYF.